These T cell receptor beta chains were read from a single sample in a study of CD8 T cells in ankylosing spondylitis. MiXCR, applied by TCRdb to the 5' RACE reads, yields one record per CDR3 protein. Of fewer than 350,000 distinct CDR3 sequences in the sample, about 9.9% were seen once. The sequencing input was blood, either unsorted or a sorted T cell fraction (not recorded which). The receptors come from a female donor with ankylosing spondylitis or in good health (not recorded which). Each CDR3 is given with its conserved first and last residue. The order of the fields is V gene, J gene, D gene, clone size, CDR3 DNA, CDR3 protein. A D gene is named only where the DNA matches it firmly. Size values are once, few and many counts, or a class for expanded clones, and some rows have none.

V: TRBV20-1; J: TRBJ2-7; D: TRBD2; size: many; DNA: TGCAGTGCACCGGGACTAGAAACTTCCTACGAGCAGTACTTC; CDR3: CSAPGLETSYEQYF
V: TRBV25-1; J: TRBJ2-7; D: TRBD2; size: many; DNA: TGTGCCAGCAGTGATTCGGGGGTTCTAGCGGGAGTGTACTACGAGCAGTACTTC; CDR3: CASSDSGVLAGVYYEQYF
V: TRBV20-1; J: TRBJ2-5; D: TRBD2; size: NA; DNA: TGCAGTGCTAGAGACAGCGGGGGGGCACTCGAGACCCAGTACTTC; CDR3: CSARDSGGALETQYF
V: TRBV27; J: TRBJ1-1; D: TRBD1; size: few; DNA: TGTGCCAGCAGCCGACAGGGGGGGACTGAAGCTTTCTTT; CDR3: CASSRQGGTEAFF
V: TRBV12-3/TRBV12-4; J: TRBJ2-7; D: NA; size: many; DNA: TGTGCCAGTACGGGGTTGTACGAGCAGTACTTC; CDR3: CASTGLYEQYF
V: TRBV5-6; J: TRBJ2-7; D: NA; size: many; DNA: TGTGCCAGCAGCTCCGGGCCCGCCGGGCAGTACTTC; CDR3: CASSSGPAGQYF
V: TRBV6-2/TRBV6-3; J: TRBJ1-4; D: NA; size: many; DNA: TGTGCCAGCAGATACTTCGGGGCAACTAATGAAAAACTGTTTTTT; CDR3: CASRYFGATNEKLFF
V: TRBV5-7; J: TRBJ1-2; D: NA; size: NA; DNA: TGTGCCAGCAGGTACTACTATGGCTACACCTTC; CDR3: CASRYYYGYTF
V: TRBV11-2; J: TRBJ2-2; D: TRBD2; size: many; DNA: TGTGCCAGCAGCTTGCCTAGCGGTGGCACCGGGGAGCTGTTTTTT; CDR3: CASSLPSGGTGELFF
V: TRBV5-1; J: TRBJ2-1; D: TRBD2; size: many; DNA: TGCGCCAGCAGCCTCGACTCCGGCGGGGGGGGAACCTACAATGAGCAGTTCTTC; CDR3: CASSLDSGGGGTYNEQFF
V: TRBV29-1; J: TRBJ2-1; D: NA; size: many; DNA: NA; CDR3: CSVATGIGKFF
V: TRBV30; J: TRBJ2-7; D: NA; size: NA; DNA: TGTGCCGGAAGCCAGTCGGGTTCCTACGAGCAGTACTTC; CDR3: CAGSQSGSYEQYF
V: TRBV7-2; J: TRBJ2-3; D: NA; size: many; DNA: TGTGCCAGCAGCTTAGCGTCACCCGCGGCGGATACGCAGTATTTT; CDR3: CASSLASPAADTQYF
V: TRBV20-1; J: TRBJ2-2; D: NA; size: many; DNA: TGCAGTGCTAGAGACCCCAGGGCGGGGATCGACACCGGGGAGCTGTTTTTT; CDR3: CSARDPRAGIDTGELFF
V: TRBV29-1; J: TRBJ1-2; D: TRBD1; size: NA; DNA: TGCAGCGTTGAGGGAGGACAGGGGAACTACTATGGCTACACCTTC; CDR3: CSVEGGQGNYYGYTF
V: TRBV5-1; J: TRBJ2-1; D: TRBD1; size: many; DNA: TGCGCCAGCAGCCCGGGACAGAACATCGATGAGCAGTTCTTC; CDR3: CASSPGQNIDEQFF
V: TRBV5-5; J: TRBJ1-5; D: NA; size: NA; DNA: TGTGCCAGCAGCTGGGAACAGGGAGGTCAGCCCCAGCATTTT; CDR3: CASSWEQGGQPQHF
V: TRBV11-1; J: TRBJ2-1; D: TRBD2; size: NA; DNA: TGTGCCAGCAGCTTGGTTTCCAGCGGGGGGGCCGGAAGGTACAATGAGCAGTTCTTC; CDR3: CASSLVSSGGAGRYNEQFF
V: TRBV5-1; J: TRBJ2-1; D: TRBD2; size: NA; DNA: TGCGCCAGCAGCTCGTCGGGGGGACGGAGCAATGAGCAGTTCTTC; CDR3: CASSSSGGRSNEQFF
V: TRBV7-9; J: TRBJ2-2; D: NA; size: NA; DNA: TGTGCCAGCAGCTTTTATTCCACCGGGGAGCTGTTTTTT; CDR3: CASSFYSTGELFF
V: TRBV10-2; J: TRBJ2-7; D: TRBD2; size: many; DNA: TGCGCCAGCACCGAGGGAGGGTTGGATGAGCAGTACTTC; CDR3: CASTEGGLDEQYF
V: TRBV29-1; J: TRBJ1-3; D: NA; size: many; DNA: TGCAGCGTCTTGGAGGGAAACACCATATATTTT; CDR3: CSVLEGNTIYF
V: TRBV20-1; J: TRBJ1-5; D: TRBD1; size: NA; DNA: TGCAGTGCTAGAACCGGGACAGGCAATCAGCCCCAGCATTTT; CDR3: CSARTGTGNQPQHF